One sample yielded the 6 T cell receptor beta chains listed below, sequenced in a study of T cells after yellow fever vaccination. MiXCR, applied by TCRdb to the 5' RACE reads, yields one record per CDR3 protein. This table holds 450,000 to 550,000 distinct CDR3 sequences, 19% found once. The material was PBMCs, obtained 15 days after the yellow fever booster vaccination. These receptor sequences come from a man aged 25 to 40 who received the YFV17D yellow fever vaccine.

This chain's CDR3 is CASSSPGYDEQYF. CDR3 DNA: TGTGCCAGCAGCAGTCCAGGGTACGACGAGCAGTACTTC. The rearrangement uses TRBV6-1 and TRBJ2-7; tentative D call: TRBD1 (5 bases). This CDR3 comprises 13 residues. Trimming took 6 bases from V and 5 from J, leaving 14 bases between them. Germline V lookup: CDR1 MNHNS, CDR2 SASEGT.

This clonotype occurred a few times. The CDR3 coding sequence is TGCAGCGTTGAACGGACAGAGACCTACGAGCAGTACTTC. It yields the protein CSVERTETYEQYF. V and J are TRBV29-1 and TRBJ2-7; the D gene is possibly TRBD1 (6 bases). The length of the CDR3 is 13 residues. From germline, CDR1 is SQVTM and CDR2 ANQGSEA. The germline V and J ends were trimmed by 2 bases and 2 bases, with 10 bases remaining between them.

The V call is TRBV12-3 or TRBV12-4, the J call TRBJ2-5, with TRBD1 matching over 9 bases. The CDR3 covers 18 residues. V was clipped by 1 base and J by 2 bases; unmatched bases: 11. The CDR3 nucleotides read TGTGCCAGCAGTTTAGAGGGCTGGACAGGGGTACAACAAGAGACCCAGTACTTC. Translating it yields CASSLEGWTGVQQETQYF.

This chain joins TRBV6-6 and TRBJ1-2; TRBD1 aligns across 7 bases. The length of the CDR3 is 13 residues. In germline, CDR1 is MNHNY, CDR2 SVGAGI (reference sequence). Unmatched junction bases numbered 8, after V lost 9 bases and J lost 4 bases. As DNA, the CDR3 is TGTGCCAGTCTAGGGGACAGAGGCTATGGCTACACCTTC. The encoded protein is CASLGDRGYGYTF.

This clonotype appeared a few times. This sequence joins TRBV12-3 or TRBV12-4 and TRBJ2-5; TRBD2 matches 16 bases. V lost 7 bases, J lost 7 bases, and 9 bases stayed unmatched. The CDR3 spans 16 residues. The CDR3 spells CASKPGTSGRAATQYF. The CDR3 DNA sequence: TGTGCCAGCAAGCCGGGGACTAGCGGGAGGGCCGCGACCCAGTACTTC.

V is TRBV6-1 and J is TRBJ1-1; D is unclear. The CDR3 spans 13 residues. Trimming cost V 1 base and J 1 base, with 4 bases left between them. Germline loops: CDR1 MNHNS, CDR2 SASEGT. For the CDR3, the DNA is TGTGCCAGCAGTGAAGAGGGGAACACTGAAGCTTTCTTT. This translates into CASSEEGNTEAFF.